This T cell receptor (beta chain) was sequenced in a study of human T cells and chemical hapten exposure. TCRdb reprocessed the RACE reads with MiXCR, giving one entry per CDR3 protein. The sample yields some 82,000 distinct CDR3 sequences, around 10% seen once. Time point specified: patch test 1, 2 weeks after DPC sensitization. Treatment described: therapeutic diphenylcyclopropenone sensitization with weekly scalp DPC. This clonotype was picked up many times. Germline CDR1 reads SGDLS; CDR2 reads YYNGEE. The CDR3 length is 17 residues. The germline V and J ends were trimmed by 2 bases and 1 base, with 17 bases remaining between them.

This TCR was recovered from a woman aged 50 to 65 with alopecia areata. Some clones in this sample may be carry-over from other donors' samples. Sequences were derived from whole blood, sampled in connection with sensitization to the hapten diphenylcyclopropenone (DPC). The rearrangement joins TRBV9 to TRBJ2-3; D ambiguous. The CDR3 DNA reads as TGTGCCAGCAGCGTCCGTCATAGTATTGGTGGCACAGATACGCAGTATTTT. It is translated as CASSVRHSIGGTDTQYF.